Shown below are 23 T cell receptor beta chains from a single sample sequenced in a study of Ad26.COV2.S vaccination and SARS-CoV-2 variants. Treatment specified: some 20 received Ad26.COV2.S at low or high dose, single or two shots; several received placebo; per-sample allocation not given. The samples were gathered on day 63 after the first injection of vaccine or placebo. Using immunoSEQ multiplex PCR, the repertoire was profiled, and TCRdb retains in-frame clones only, with some absent. Of 300,000 to 400,000 clones listed, approximately 86% are singletons. Material: peripheral blood, obtained in a trial of Ad26.COV2.S vaccine versus placebo. These receptor sequences come from a person between 18 and 65 years old who received the Ad26.COV2.S COVID-19 vaccine or a placebo.

The gene calls are TRBV5-1 and TRBJ1-1; D gene uncertain. The CDR3 has 14 residues. With 3 bases removed from V and 0 bases from J, the gap between germline ends came to 9 bases. From germline, CDR1 is SGHRS and CDR2 YFSETQ. The CDR3 loop reads CASSSPLMNTEAFF. DNA of the CDR3: TGCGCCAGCAGCTCGCCCCTCATGAACACTGAAGCTTTCTTT.

There are a few counts of this clone. V and J are TRBV18 and TRBJ1-6; the D is unclear. The V end was cut by 4 bases, the J end by 8 bases, with 6 bases between. From germline, CDR1 is KGHSH and CDR2 LQKENI. The CDR3 is 12 amino acids. CDR3 DNA: TGTGCCAGCTCACTCGGGGATTCACCCCTCCACTTT. Translating gives CASSLGDSPLHF.

Notes on this clone: Other DNA sequences in the sample encode the same CDR3. The chain couples TRBV5-1 to TRBJ2-2; D is uncertain. The ends were cut back, 2 bases at V and 6 bases at J, with 5 bases in the middle. Germline loops: CDR1 SGHRS, CDR2 YFSETQ. This CDR3 contains 12 residues. DNA of the CDR3: TGCGCCAGCAGCTTAGAGTCCGGGGAGCTGTTTTTT. Translating gives CASSLESGELFF.

The chain recombines TRBV19 with TRBJ2-7; TRBD2 aligns across 10 bases. Germline-derived CDR1 and CDR2 are LNHDA and SQIVND (reference sequence). Germline trimming cut 5 bases from V and 3 bases from J; bases unmatched to any gene: 4. The CDR3 consists of 14 residues. The CDR3 nucleotides read TGTGCCAGTAGTGCCAGCGGGGGGGGCTACGAGCAGTACTTC. This encodes CASSASGGGYEQYF.

The V and J genes are TRBV28 and TRBJ2-7; possible D gene TRBD1, 6 bases. This CDR3 has 13 amino acids. Trimming shortened V by 6 bases and J by 6 bases, and 15 bases separated the two germline ends. The germline V gene encodes CDR1 MDHEN and CDR2 SYDVKM. The CDR3 is CASRTGSPSEQYF. The CDR3 DNA is TGTGCCAGCAGAACAGGGTCCCCCTCCGAGCAGTACTTC.

The gene calls are TRBV3-1 (or the pseudogene TRBV3-2) and TRBJ1-2; possibly TRBD1 for D (6 bases). CDR3 size: 17 residues. The germline V gene has CDR1 LGHDT and CDR2 YNNKEL (reference sequence). V was trimmed by 1 base and J by 2 bases, leaving 17 bases between them. The CDR3, as DNA: TGTGCCAGCAGCCAAGGGTTGGAGGGGGGAATCAACTATGGCTACACCTTC. Translating it yields CASSQGLEGGINYGYTF.

The gene calls are TRBV18 and TRBJ1-1, with TRBD1 matching over 7 bases. The V gene end was trimmed by 8 bases and the J gene end by 1 base; junction bases not matched to a gene: 4. This CDR3 contains 13 residues. Germline-derived CDR1 and CDR2 are KGHSH and LQKENI. In DNA, the CDR3 is TGTGCCAGCCAGGGGGACAAGAACACTGAAGCTTTCTTT. Its translation: CASQGDKNTEAFF.

This clone was counted only a few times. The chain employs TRBV2 and TRBJ1-4; tentatively, D is TRBD1 (6 bases). This CDR3 contains 14 residues. Germline values: CDR1 SNHLY, CDR2 FYNNEI. Between the trimmed V and J ends, which lost 6 bases and 8 bases, there was a span of 16 bases. The CDR3 sequence: CASSKTGGGEKLFF. DNA for the CDR3: TGTGCCAGCAGCAAGACAGGAGGAGGCGAAAAACTGTTTTTT.

The chain has TRBV11-3 and TRBJ2-1; D is unresolved. V was pared by 7 bases and J by 0 bases, with 13 bases between. Germline CDR1 SGHNT, CDR2 YENEEA. CDR3 length: 15 amino acids. The CDR3 DNA reads TGTGCCAGCACTATGGACGGATACTCCTACAATGAGCAGTTCTTC. Translated: CASTMDGYSYNEQFF. The whole variable domain, remainder taken from reference TRBV11-3 and TRBJ2-1, is EAGVVQSPRYKIIEKKQPVAFWCNPISGHNTLYWYLQNLGQGPELLIRYENEEAVDDSQLPKDRFSAERLKGVDSTLKIQPAELGDSAVYLCASTMDGYSYNEQFFGPGTRLTVL.

This clone was observed a few times. The chain combines TRBV2 with TRBJ2-1; the D is unclear. V was pared by 7 bases and J by 7 bases, with 17 bases between. The CDR3 is made up of 14 amino acids. The germline V gene encodes CDR1 SNHLY and CDR2 FYNNEI. CDR3 loop: CASKSTRGGNEQFF. The CDR3, as DNA: TGTGCCAGCAAATCCACACGAGGTGGGAATGAGCAGTTCTTC.

The rearrangement uses TRBV5-4 and TRBJ2-3; the match to TRBD1 covers 8 bases. Germline lookup yields CDR1 SGHNT and CDR2 YYREEE (reference sequence). The length of the CDR3 is 17 residues. The V gene end was trimmed by 3 bases and the J gene end by 3 bases; junction bases not matched to a gene: 12. The chain's CDR3 is CASSSRNRGSLTDTQYF. In DNA form, the CDR3 reads TGTGCCAGCAGCTCAAGAAACAGGGGGTCGTTGACAGATACGCAGTATTTT.

The count of this clone is one. The chain recombines TRBV6-2 or TRBV6-3 with TRBJ2-5, with TRBD1 identical over 12 bases. V was clipped by 2 bases and J by 7 bases; unmatched bases: 5. CDR1 MNHEY and CDR2 SVGEGT come from the germline V gene. This CDR3 spans 15 amino acids. The DNA of the CDR3 is TGTGCCAGCAGTTACCCGGGACAGGGGGCTGCGACCCAGTACTTC. This gives the protein CASSYPGQGAATQYF.

The chain combines TRBV6-1 with TRBJ1-5, with D unclear. Trimming stripped 3 bases from V and 5 bases from J, with 8 bases between. The CDR3 spans 13 residues. CDR1 and CDR2 (germline): MNHNS, SASEGT. CDR3 sequence: CASSDVKYQPQHF. CDR3 sequence (DNA): TGTGCCAGCAGTGATGTGAAGTATCAGCCCCAGCATTTT.

This clone was seen a few times. This chain links TRBV6-6 with TRBJ2-2; perhaps D is TRBD1 or TRBD2 (5 bases each). This CDR3 is built from 15 residues. From germline, CDR1 is MNHNY and CDR2 SVGAGI (reference sequence). V lost 6 bases and J lost 1, with 12 bases in between. This CDR3 is CASSTGAGNTGELFF. CDR3 sequence (DNA): TGTGCCAGCAGCACTGGGGCGGGGAACACCGGGGAGCTGTTTTTT.

This clone was picked up one time. This chain connects TRBV4-2 to TRBJ1-6; TRBD1 aligns across 7 bases. Germline V gene data show CDR1 as LGHNA and CDR2 as YNFKEQ. There are 15 residues in the CDR3. With 2 bases clipped from V and 13 bases from J, the junction kept 11 bases outside the gene matches. The CDR3: CASSQQGGQDFPLHF. CDR3 nucleotide sequence: TGTGCCAGCAGCCAACAAGGAGGACAGGATTTCCCCCTCCACTTT.

The chain carries TRBV28 and TRBJ2-1; D not resolved. Between the trimmed V and J ends, which lost 5 bases and 5 bases, there was a span of 4 bases. Germline values: CDR1 MDHEN, CDR2 SYDVKM. The CDR3 is 11 amino acids. The CDR3 coding sequence is TGTGCCAGCAGTACCCACAATGAGCAGTTCTTC. Its protein product is CASSTHNEQFF. Full variable domain (remainder filled in from reference TRBV28 and TRBJ2-1): DVKVTQSSRYLVKRTGEKVFLECVQDMDHENMFWYRQDPGLGLRLIYFSYDVKMKEKGDIPEGYSVSREKKERFSLILESASTNQTSMYLCASSTHNEQFFGPGTRLTVL.

In regard to this clone: One junction end disagrees with the germline gene, perhaps due to a read error. The chain employs TRBV6-5 and TRBJ2-2; 7 bases are shared with TRBD1. Germline lookup yields CDR1 MNHEY and CDR2 SVGAGI. CDR3 length: 15 amino acids. The CDR3 bases are TGTGCCGGCAGGCGCTCAGGGGGACGGACCGGGGAGCTGTTTTTT. Protein sequence: CAGRRSGGRTGELFF.

The chain uses TRBV27 and TRBJ2-5; 7 bases align to TRBD2. The CDR3 length is 14 residues. Germline assignment: CDR1 MNHEY and CDR2 SMNVEV (reference sequence). Losses at the gene ends were 6 bases for V and 8 bases for J; bases not matched to a gene: 12. In DNA form, the CDR3 reads TGTGCCAGCAGGGGAGCGGGGCGGCTAGGTACCCAGTACTTC. It specifies CASRGAGRLGTQYF.

The rearrangement links TRBV7-8 to TRBJ2-7, with TRBD2 as a possible D gene (5 bases). The germline CDR1 and CDR2 sequences are SGHVS and FQNEAQ. V lost 3 bases, J lost 2 bases, and 11 bases lay in between. The CDR3 extends over 14 amino acids. In DNA, the CDR3 is TGTGCCAGCAGCTTGCCGGGGAACCCCTACGAGCAGTACTTC. Amino acid sequence: CASSLPGNPYEQYF.

The rearrangement links TRBV11-3 to TRBJ2-5, with a possible D match to TRBD2 (6 bases). Trimming removed 5 bases at V and 2 bases at J, with 18 bases between. CDR3 size: 16 residues. Germline loops: CDR1 SGHNT, CDR2 YENEEA. The CDR3 protein is CASSPHQGGGQETQYF. DNA of the CDR3: TGTGCCAGCAGCCCTCACCAGGGAGGCGGGCAAGAGACCCAGTACTTC.

The CDR3 DNA reads TGTGCTAGTGGTTTGGTACGGGGGGCCAGGGGATCGCCCTACAATGAGCAGTTCTTC. As protein: CASGLVRGARGSPYNEQFF. The chain combines TRBV12-5 with TRBJ2-1; weak D call: TRBD2 (7 bases). The CDR3 has 19 residues. Germline V gene lookup returns CDR1 LGHNT and CDR2 FRNRAP. The V end was cut by 0 bases, the J end by 2 bases, with 20 bases between.

The chain recombines TRBV5-1 with TRBJ2-2, with D perhaps matching TRBD1 (7 bases). V lost 2 bases and J lost 5, with 10 bases in between. This CDR3 has 14 residues. Germline loops: CDR1 SGHRS, CDR2 YFSETQ. CDR3 loop: CASSLQGRTGELFF. The CDR3 region has the DNA TGCGCCAGCAGCTTACAGGGGAGGACCGGGGAGCTGTTTTTT.

For the CDR3, the DNA is TGTGCCAGCAGCCAAGACACGGGGGACACCGGGGAGCTGTTTTTT. Translation: CASSQDTGDTGELFF. The V call is TRBV4-2, the J call TRBJ2-2; D is perhaps TRBD2 (6 bases). There are 15 residues in the CDR3. The ends were cut back, 0 bases at V and 3 bases at J, with 8 bases in the middle. The germline gives CDR1 LGHNA, CDR2 YNFKEQ.